The next 20 T cell receptor beta chains were all read from a single sample in a study of cytomegalovirus exposure and HLA in healthy donors. With 60 Vbeta and 13 Jbeta primers, the PCR was carried out. TCRdb's table, derived via immunoSEQ multiplex PCR, lists solely in-frame clones and lacks some. The sample lists more than 100,000 clones, about 73% occurring once. The sequenced sample was PBMCs. All receptors come from a woman aged 40-49 years in good health and CMV-seropositive.

The chain couples TRBV28 to TRBJ1-2, with no clear D. Trimming removed 2 bases at V and 6 bases at J, with 4 bases between. CDR3 size: 11 residues. Germline-derived CDR1 and CDR2 are MDHEN and SYDVKM. Here the CDR3 reads CASSLTDGYTF. As DNA, the CDR3 is TGTGCCAGCAGTTTAACGGATGGCTACACCTTC.

The V gene is TRBV7-9, the J gene TRBJ1-1; D gene unclear. This CDR3 is 17 amino acids long. The germline CDR1 and CDR2 sequences are SEHNR and FQNEAQ (reference sequence). V was shortened by 1 base and J by 1 base, with 16 bases between the two germline ends. CDR3 DNA: TGTGCCAGCAGCTTAGATCGCTCGTTGTACTCGAACACTGAAGCTTTCTTT. Its protein product is CASSLDRSLYSNTEAFF.

Only a few counts were recorded for this clone. V is TRBV6-5 and J is TRBJ2-6, with TRBD1 identical over 7 bases. Germline V gene data show CDR1 as MNHEY and CDR2 as SVGAGI. The V gene end was trimmed by 2 bases and the J gene end by 4 bases; junction bases not matched to a gene: 2. CDR3 length: 15 amino acids. CDR3 DNA: TGTGCCAGCAGTTACACAGGGGCCGGGGCCAACGTCCTGACTTTC. This translates into CASSYTGAGANVLTF.

The V and J genes are TRBV7-9 and TRBJ1-5, with TRBD1 identical over 7 bases. This CDR3 has 18 residues. V shed 1 base, J shed 2 bases, and the junction held 11 bases outside the gene matches. Germline CDR1 is SEHNR and CDR2 is FQNEAQ (reference sequence). DNA for the CDR3: TGTGCCAGCAGCTTAGTCACAGGTCCAGACAGGGGCAATCAGCCCCAGCATTTT. This encodes CASSLVTGPDRGNQPQHF.

The V gene is TRBV6-5, the J gene TRBJ1-5; D perhaps matches TRBD1 (5 bases). The V and J ends lost 2 bases and 0 bases respectively, with 8 bases between them. The CDR3 sequence is 15 residues long. CDR1 and CDR2 (germline): MNHEY, SVGAGI. CDR3 bases: TGTGCCAGCAGTTACGACAGATATAGCAATCAGCCCCAGCATTTT. This translates into CASSYDRYSNQPQHF.

The V and J genes are TRBV5-1 and TRBJ2-5; possible D gene TRBD1, 5 bases. CDR3 length: 15 amino acids. The germline CDR1 and CDR2 sequences are SGHRS and YFSETQ. Trimming cost V 0 bases and J 1 base, with 10 bases left between them. The CDR3: CASSLVGAGQETQYF. CDR3 nucleotide sequence: TGCGCCAGCAGCTTGGTTGGGGCAGGCCAAGAGACCCAGTACTTC.

This rearrangement joins TRBV30 to TRBJ1-2; TRBD1 matches 8 bases. Germline V gene lookup returns CDR1 GTSNPN and CDR2 SVGIG (reference sequence). The CDR3 runs to 13 residues. Germline trimming cut 3 bases from V and 5 bases from J; bases unmatched to any gene: 5. The CDR3: CAWSDRGKYGYTF. CDR3 bases: TGTGCCTGGAGCGACAGGGGTAAGTATGGCTACACCTTC.

V is TRBV11-1 and J is TRBJ1-1; the D gene is possibly TRBD1 (6 bases). The V end lost 5 bases, the J end lost 7 bases, and 11 bases lay between the germline ends. This CDR3 contains 12 residues. Germline V gene lookup returns CDR1 SGHAT and CDR2 FQDESV (reference sequence). The CDR3 reads CASSHDRSEAFF. For the CDR3, the DNA is TGTGCCAGCAGCCATGACAGGAGTGAAGCTTTCTTT.

The chain carries TRBV5-1 and TRBJ2-7, with 11 bases matching TRBD1. The CDR3 loop spans 15 amino acids. From germline, CDR1 is SGHRS and CDR2 YFSETQ. The ends lost 4 bases at V and 6 bases at J; junction bases unmatched: 9. The CDR3 spells CASSGGQGEKSEQYF. Here the CDR3 DNA reads TGCGCCAGCAGCGGGGGACAGGGGGAAAAGAGCGAGCAGTACTTC.

The CDR3 DNA follows: TGCAGCGTTGAGTCCAGGGGGACAGATACGCAGTATTTT. Protein: CSVESRGTDTQYF. The chain links TRBV29-1 to TRBJ2-3; TRBD1 matches 7 bases. V was clipped by 3 bases and J by 3 bases; unmatched bases: 3. This CDR3 region has 13 residues. Germline V gene lookup returns CDR1 SQVTM and CDR2 ANQGSEA.

The chain links TRBV6-1 to TRBJ1-2; D is perhaps TRBD1 (5 bases). Trimming removed 0 bases at V and 2 bases at J, with 10 bases between. CDR1 and CDR2 from the germline V gene are MNHNS and SASEGT. The CDR3 consists of 15 residues. CDR3 loop: CASSEARGVNYGYTF. DNA of the CDR3: TGTGCCAGCAGTGAAGCACGGGGGGTCAACTATGGCTACACCTTC.

V gene TRBV12-5 combines with J gene TRBJ1-1, with 8 bases matching TRBD1. CDR1 is LGHNT and CDR2 is FRNRAP in the germline V gene. The length of the CDR3 is 15 residues. V trimming: 4 bases; J trimming: 4 bases; junction bases outside the gene matches: 8. CDR3 sequence reads: CASGSITGGVTEAFF. In DNA form, the CDR3 reads TGTGCTAGTGGTTCTATTACAGGGGGGGTCACTGAAGCTTTCTTT.

In its sample, this clone was seen once. V and J are TRBV10-3 and TRBJ1-2; D perhaps matches TRBD1 (6 bases). Germline CDR1 ENHRY, CDR2 SYGVKD. The CDR3 sequence is 13 residues long. Trimming removed 8 bases from V and 4 bases from J, with 14 bases in between. The chain's CDR3 is CAIGQGSPYGYTF. The CDR3 bases are TGTGCCATCGGTCAGGGGTCTCCCTATGGCTACACCTTC.

The chain combines TRBV2 with TRBJ2-1; 12 bases map to TRBD2. The CDR3 is made up of 17 amino acids. The V and J ends lost 2 bases and 3 bases, in that order; junction bases with no gene match: 5. Germline V gene sequence: CDR1 SNHLY, CDR2 FYNNEI. The CDR3 bases are TGTGCCAGCAGTGAAAGACTAGCGGGGGAGTTCTACAATGAGCAGTTCTTC. Its protein product is CASSERLAGEFYNEQFF.

The chain couples TRBV18 to TRBJ1-4; the match to TRBD1 covers 10 bases. This CDR3 comprises 14 residues. V dropped 3 bases and J dropped 7; count of bases not matched to a gene: 2. The V gene's germline CDR1 is KGHSH and CDR2 LQKENI. CDR3 DNA sequence: TGTGCCAGCTCACCGGACAGGGGGTCTGAAAAACTGTTTTTT. This sequence encodes CASSPDRGSEKLFF.

The V and J genes are TRBV10-3 and TRBJ2-7, with D possibly TRBD1 on 6 matching bases. The CDR3 contains 14 residues. V was pared by 0 bases and J by 3 bases, with 9 bases between. Germline CDR1 is ENHRY and CDR2 is SYGVKD. CDR3 residues: CAISESGHLYEQYF. Here the CDR3 DNA reads TGTGCCATCAGTGAGTCGGGACATCTCTACGAGCAGTACTTC.

This chain links TRBV27 with TRBJ2-7, with 9 bases matching TRBD1. CDR1 is MNHEY and CDR2 is SMNVEV in the germline V gene (reference sequence). Trimming removed 5 bases from V and 1 base from J; junction bases left unmatched: 3. This CDR3 has 14 residues. The CDR3 bases are TGTGCCAGCAGTAGGACAGGGGCTTCCTACGAGCAGTACTTC. Translation gives CASSRTGASYEQYF.

The V call is TRBV6-9, the J call TRBJ1-3; weak D call: TRBD1 (6 bases). V lost 2 bases and J lost 0, with 11 bases in between. This CDR3 has 16 amino acids. CDR1 and CDR2 (germline): MNHGY, SVAAGI. CDR3 loop: CASSYKGEYSGNTIYF. The CDR3 DNA reads TGTGCCAGCAGTTATAAGGGGGAATACTCTGGAAACACCATATATTTT.

The chain joins TRBV11-2 to TRBJ2-1; TRBD2 matches at 10 bases. CDR1 and CDR2 from the germline V gene are SGHAT and FQNNGV. The length of the CDR3 is 15 residues. V lost 6 bases and J lost 10; bases outside the gene matches: 12. DNA of the CDR3: TGTGCCAGCAGTTGGGTAATAGCGGGGGGTGGGGAGCAGTTCTTC. Translated: CASSWVIAGGGEQFF.

The CDR3 reads CASSLAGTGMYGYTF. DNA of the CDR3: TGTGCCAGCAGCTTGGCCGGGACAGGGATGTATGGCTACACCTTC. This rearrangement joins TRBV7-2 to TRBJ1-2; 9 nucleotides match TRBD1. The CDR3 length is 15 residues. The germline V gene encodes CDR1 SGHTA and CDR2 FQGNSA. V shed 3 bases, J shed 5 bases, and the junction held 7 bases outside the gene matches.